Listed below are T cell receptor beta chains from one sample, sequenced in a study of cytomegalovirus exposure and HLA in healthy donors. Sequencing used immunoSEQ multiplex PCR; TCRdb keeps in-frame clones, though not all of them. The sample records roughly 97,000 clones, roughly a tenth being singletons. Material for sequencing was PBMCs. The source is a man in his fifties in good health and CMV-seropositive. The conserved cysteine and the conserved F or W are not part of the CDR3 here. Fields, in order: clone size, J gene, V gene, CDR3 protein. Size is stated for part of the rows, as once, few or many counts, or as a class when the clone is expanded.

size: few
J: TRBJ2-3
V: TRBV4-2
CDR3: ASSQGTSEPDTQY

size: -
J: TRBJ2-7
V: TRBV11-2
CDR3: ASSLVRQVGFYEQY

size: once
J: TRBJ2-1
V: TRBV28
CDR3: ASWTSGYNEQF

size: -
J: TRBJ1-5
V: TRBV13
CDR3: ASSLGPGPSNQPQH

size: -
J: TRBJ2-5
V: TRBV5-1
CDR3: ASSTGTSGLYQETQY

size: few
J: TRBJ1-1
V: TRBV4-3
CDR3: ASSQELRMNTEAF

size: -
J: TRBJ2-7
V: TRBV10-2
CDR3: ASRIIDSPSYEQY

size: few
J: TRBJ1-6
V: TRBV5-4
CDR3: ASSSRWVPGGSYNSPLH

size: -
J: TRBJ1-1
V: TRBV28
CDR3: ASSSRRGGRTEAF

size: few
J: TRBJ1-5
V: TRBV10-3
CDR3: AIRDSGGDSNQPQH

size: -
J: TRBJ2-3
V: TRBV28
CDR3: ASSSPWRQDLDTQY